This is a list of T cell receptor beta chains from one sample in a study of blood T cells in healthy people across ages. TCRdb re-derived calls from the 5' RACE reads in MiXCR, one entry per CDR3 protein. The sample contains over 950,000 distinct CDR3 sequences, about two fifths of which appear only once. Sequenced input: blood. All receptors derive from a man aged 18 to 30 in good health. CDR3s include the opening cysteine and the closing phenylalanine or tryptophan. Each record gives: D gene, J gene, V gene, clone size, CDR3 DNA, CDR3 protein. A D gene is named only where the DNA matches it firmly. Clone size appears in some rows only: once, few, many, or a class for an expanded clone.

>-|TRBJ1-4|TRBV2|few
TGTGCCAGCAGATCTCTCTCGGGTGATGAAAAACTGTTTTTT
CASRSLSGDEKLFF
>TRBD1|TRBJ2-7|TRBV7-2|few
TGTGCCAGCAGCTTAGTTGGGACAGGTATCTACGAGCAGTACTTC
CASSLVGTGIYEQYF
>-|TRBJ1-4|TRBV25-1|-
TGTGCCAGCAGTGTAGGGTTACGTGAAAAACTGTTTTTT
CASSVGLREKLFF
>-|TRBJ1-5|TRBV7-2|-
TGTACCAGCAGCTTAGGTACTCATCAGCCCCAGCATTTT
CTSSLGTHQPQHF
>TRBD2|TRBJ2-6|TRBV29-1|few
TGCAGCGTCGGGGGGGAATCCGGGGCCAACGTCCTGACTTTC
CSVGGESGANVLTF
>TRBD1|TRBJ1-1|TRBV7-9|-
TGTGCCAGCAGACACCCAAGACAGGGGTTCACTGAAGCTTTCTTT
CASRHPRQGFTEAFF
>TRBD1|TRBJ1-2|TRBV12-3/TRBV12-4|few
TGTGCCAGCAGTGCCGACAGGGAAGGGGGCTACACCTTC
CASSADREGGYTF
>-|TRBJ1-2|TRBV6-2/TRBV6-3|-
TGTGCCAGCAGGCGACGTGAGGGGGTACATGGCTACACCTTC
CASRRREGVHGYTF
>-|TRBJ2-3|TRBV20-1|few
TGCAGTGCTGGACCAAACAGGGTTCCCACAGATACGCAGTATTTT
CSAGPNRVPTDTQYF
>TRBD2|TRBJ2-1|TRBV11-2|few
TGTGCCAGCAGCCCAGGACTAGCGGGGGGTGTAAGCGAGGAGCAGTTCTTC
CASSPGLAGGVSEEQFF
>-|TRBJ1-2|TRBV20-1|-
TGCAGTGCAGCAGGACAACTCTCTAACTATGGCTACACCTTC
CSAAGQLSNYGYTF